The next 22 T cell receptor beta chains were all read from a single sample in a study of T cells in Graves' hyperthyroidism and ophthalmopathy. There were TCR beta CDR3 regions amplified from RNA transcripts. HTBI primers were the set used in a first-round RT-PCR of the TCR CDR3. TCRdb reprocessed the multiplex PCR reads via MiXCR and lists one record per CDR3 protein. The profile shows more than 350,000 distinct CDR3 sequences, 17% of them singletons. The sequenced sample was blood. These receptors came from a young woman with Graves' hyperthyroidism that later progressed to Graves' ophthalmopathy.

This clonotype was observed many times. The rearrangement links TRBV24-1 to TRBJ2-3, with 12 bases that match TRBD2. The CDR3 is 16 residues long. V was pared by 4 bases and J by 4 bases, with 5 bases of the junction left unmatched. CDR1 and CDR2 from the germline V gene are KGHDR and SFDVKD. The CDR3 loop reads CATSDPLAGGADTQYF. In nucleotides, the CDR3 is TGTGCCACCAGTGACCCACTAGCGGGAGGCGCAGATACGCAGTATTTT.

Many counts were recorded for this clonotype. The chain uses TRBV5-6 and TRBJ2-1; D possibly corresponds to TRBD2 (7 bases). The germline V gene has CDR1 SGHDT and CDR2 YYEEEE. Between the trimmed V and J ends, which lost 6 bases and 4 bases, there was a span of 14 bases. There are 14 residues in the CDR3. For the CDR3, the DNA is TGTGCCAGCATAGAGGGGGGGTCGTACAATGAGCAGTTCTTC. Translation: CASIEGGSYNEQFF.

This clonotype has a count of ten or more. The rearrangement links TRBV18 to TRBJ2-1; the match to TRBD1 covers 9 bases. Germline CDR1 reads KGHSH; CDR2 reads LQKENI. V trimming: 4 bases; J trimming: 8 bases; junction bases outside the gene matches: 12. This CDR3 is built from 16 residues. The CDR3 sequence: CASSLTGTGHTHEQFF. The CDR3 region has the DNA TGTGCCAGCTCACTTACCGGGACAGGGCATACCCATGAGCAGTTCTTC.

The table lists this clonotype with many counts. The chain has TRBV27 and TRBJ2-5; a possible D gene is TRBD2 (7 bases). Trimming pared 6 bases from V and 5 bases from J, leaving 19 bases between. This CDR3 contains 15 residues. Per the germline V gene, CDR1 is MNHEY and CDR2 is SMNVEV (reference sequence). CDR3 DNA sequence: TGTGCCAGCAGCCCGTCAGCCGGGGGGCCGGAGACCCAGTACTTC. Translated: CASSPSAGGPETQYF.

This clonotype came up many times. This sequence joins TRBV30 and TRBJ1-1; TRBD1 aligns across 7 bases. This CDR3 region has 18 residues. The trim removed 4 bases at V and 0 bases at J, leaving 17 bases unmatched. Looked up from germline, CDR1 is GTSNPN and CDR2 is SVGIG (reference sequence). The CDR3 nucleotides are TGTGCCTGGACCATAGGGACAGCTTATCCAACCTTGAACACTGAAGCTTTCTTT. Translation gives CAWTIGTAYPTLNTEAFF.

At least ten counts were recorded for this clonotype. CDR3 nucleotides: TGCAGTGCTAGAGCCGGACAGACGATTTCCTACAATGAGCAGTTCTTC. Its translation: CSARAGQTISYNEQFF. The rearrangement joins TRBV20-1 to TRBJ2-1; TRBD1 is a possible D gene (6 bases). Looked up from germline, CDR1 is DFQATT and CDR2 is SNEGSKA (reference sequence). CDR3 length: 16 amino acids. Trimming cost V 1 base and J 1 base, with 14 bases left between them.

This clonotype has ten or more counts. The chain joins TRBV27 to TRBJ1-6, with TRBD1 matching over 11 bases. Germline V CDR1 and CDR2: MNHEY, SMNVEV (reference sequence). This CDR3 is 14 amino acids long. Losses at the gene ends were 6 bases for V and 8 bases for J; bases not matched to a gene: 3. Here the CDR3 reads CASSLDRGHSPLHF. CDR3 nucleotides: TGTGCCAGCAGCCTGGACAGGGGGCATTCACCCCTCCACTTT.

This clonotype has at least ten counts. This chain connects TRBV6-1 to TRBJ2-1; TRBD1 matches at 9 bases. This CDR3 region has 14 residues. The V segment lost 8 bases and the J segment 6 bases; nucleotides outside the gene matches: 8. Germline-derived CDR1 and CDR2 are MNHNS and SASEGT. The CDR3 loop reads CASSGTGILNEQFF. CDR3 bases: TGTGCCAGCTCCGGGACAGGGATTCTCAATGAGCAGTTCTTC.

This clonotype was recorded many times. The CDR3 is CASSSDREGTGVTEAFF. The CDR3 coding sequence is TGTGCCAGCAGTAGCGACCGGGAGGGGACAGGGGTAACTGAAGCTTTCTTT. The chain is built from TRBV2 and TRBJ1-1; 10 positions match TRBD1. The V gene's germline CDR1 is SNHLY and CDR2 FYNNEI. This CDR3 has 17 residues. J gave up 5 bases and V 5 bases, and 14 bases lay outside the gene matches.

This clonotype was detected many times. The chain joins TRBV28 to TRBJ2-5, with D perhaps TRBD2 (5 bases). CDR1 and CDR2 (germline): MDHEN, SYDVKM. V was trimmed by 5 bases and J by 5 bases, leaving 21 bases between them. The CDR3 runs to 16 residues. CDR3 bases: TGTGCCAGCAGTCTGGCTGGACTTTCAGAATGGGAGACCCAGTACTTC. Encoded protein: CASSLAGLSEWETQYF.

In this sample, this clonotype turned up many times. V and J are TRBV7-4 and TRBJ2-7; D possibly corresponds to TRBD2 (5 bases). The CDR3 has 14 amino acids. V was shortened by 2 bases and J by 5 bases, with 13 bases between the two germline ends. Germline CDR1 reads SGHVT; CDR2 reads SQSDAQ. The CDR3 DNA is TGTGCCAGCAGCTTAAGGGAGTACGGCGACGAGCAGTACTTC. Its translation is CASSLREYGDEQYF.

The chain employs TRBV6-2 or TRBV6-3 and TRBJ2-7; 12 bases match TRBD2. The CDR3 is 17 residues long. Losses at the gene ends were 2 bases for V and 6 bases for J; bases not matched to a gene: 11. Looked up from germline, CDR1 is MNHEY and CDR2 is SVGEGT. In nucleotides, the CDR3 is TGTGCCAGCAGTTACCCTAGAAAAGGACTAGCGGGAATCGAGCAGTACTTC. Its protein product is CASSYPRKGLAGIEQYF.

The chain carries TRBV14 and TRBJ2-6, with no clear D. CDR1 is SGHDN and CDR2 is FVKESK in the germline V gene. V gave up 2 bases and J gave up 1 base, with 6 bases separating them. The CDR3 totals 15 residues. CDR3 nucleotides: TGTGCCAGCAGCCAATGGGGATCTGGGGCCAACGTCCTGACTTTC. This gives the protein CASSQWGSGANVLTF.

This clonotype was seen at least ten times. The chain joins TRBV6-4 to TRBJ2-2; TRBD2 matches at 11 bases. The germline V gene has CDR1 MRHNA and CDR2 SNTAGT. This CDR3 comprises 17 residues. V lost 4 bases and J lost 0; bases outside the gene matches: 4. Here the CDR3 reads CASSALSGRANTGELFF. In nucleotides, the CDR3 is TGTGCCAGCAGTGCCCTTAGCGGGAGGGCGAACACCGGGGAGCTGTTTTTT.

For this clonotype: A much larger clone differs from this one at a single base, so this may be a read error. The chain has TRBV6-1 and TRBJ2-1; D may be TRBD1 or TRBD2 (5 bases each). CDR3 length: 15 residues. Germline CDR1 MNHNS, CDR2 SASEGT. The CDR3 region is CASSRDGKNYNEQLF. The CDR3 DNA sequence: TGTGCCAGCAGCCGGGACGGTAAAAACTACAATGAGCAGCTCTTC.

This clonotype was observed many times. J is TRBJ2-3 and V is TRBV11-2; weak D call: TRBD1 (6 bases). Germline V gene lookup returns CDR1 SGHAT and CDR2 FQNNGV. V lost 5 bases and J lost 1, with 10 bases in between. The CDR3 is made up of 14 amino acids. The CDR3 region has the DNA TGTGCCAGCAGCCATTACAGGGGCACAGATACGCAGTATTTT. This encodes CASSHYRGTDTQYF.

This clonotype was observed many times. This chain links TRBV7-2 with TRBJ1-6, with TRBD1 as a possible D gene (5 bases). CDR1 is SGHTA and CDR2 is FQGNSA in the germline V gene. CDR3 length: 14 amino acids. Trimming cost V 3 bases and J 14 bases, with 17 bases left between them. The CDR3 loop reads CASSLDTEVLSLHF. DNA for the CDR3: TGTGCCAGCAGCTTGGACACCGAGGTTTTGTCCCTCCACTTT.

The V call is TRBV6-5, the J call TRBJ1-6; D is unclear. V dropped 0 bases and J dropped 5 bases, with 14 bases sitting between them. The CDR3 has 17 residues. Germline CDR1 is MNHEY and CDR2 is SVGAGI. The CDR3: CASSYSISTLDNSPLHF. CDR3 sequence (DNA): TGTGCCAGCAGTTACTCCATCTCTACACTTGATAATTCACCCCTCCACTTT.

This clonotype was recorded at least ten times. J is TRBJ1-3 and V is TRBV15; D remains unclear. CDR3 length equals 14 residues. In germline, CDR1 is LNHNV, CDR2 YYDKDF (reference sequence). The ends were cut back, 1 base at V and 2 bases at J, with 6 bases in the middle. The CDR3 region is CATSRVGPGNTIYF. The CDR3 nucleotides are TGTGCCACCAGCAGAGTGGGCCCTGGAAACACCATATATTTT.

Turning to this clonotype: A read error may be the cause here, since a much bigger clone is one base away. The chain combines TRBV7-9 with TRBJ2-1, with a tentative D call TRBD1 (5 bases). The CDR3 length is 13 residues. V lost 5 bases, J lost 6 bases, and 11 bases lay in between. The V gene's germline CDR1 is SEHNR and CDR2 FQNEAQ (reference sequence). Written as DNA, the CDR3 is TGTGCCAGCAGCCTGGACACCTCCAATGAGCAGTTCTTC. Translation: CASSLDTSNEQFF. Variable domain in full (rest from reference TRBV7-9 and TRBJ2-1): DTGVSQNPRHKITKRGQNVTFRCDPISEHNRLYWYRQTLGQGPEFLTYFQNEAQLEKSRLLSDRFSAERPKGSFSTLEIQRTEQGDSAMYLCASSLDTSNEQFFGPGTRLTVL.

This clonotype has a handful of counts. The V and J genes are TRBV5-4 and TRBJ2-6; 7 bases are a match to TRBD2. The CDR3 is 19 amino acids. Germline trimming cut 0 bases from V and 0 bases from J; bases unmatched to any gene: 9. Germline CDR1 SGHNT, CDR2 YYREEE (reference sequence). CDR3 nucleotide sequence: TGTGCCAGCAGCTTGGGCGGACGGGGAGGGCTCTCTGGGGCCAACGTCCTGACTTTC. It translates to CASSLGGRGGLSGANVLTF.

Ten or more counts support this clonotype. Written as DNA, the CDR3 is TGTGCCAGCAGTGCCGTAGCGGTAGGACAAGAGACCCAGTACTTC. This gives the protein CASSAVAVGQETQYF. V is TRBV6-1 and J is TRBJ2-5; weak D call: TRBD2 (6 bases). The CDR3 contains 15 residues. V was cut by 4 bases and J by 2 bases, with 14 bases left in between. Germline-derived CDR1 and CDR2 are MNHNS and SASEGT.